The next 23 T cell receptor beta chains were all read from a single sample in a study of PD-1 blockade in classical Hodgkin lymphoma. Measured with immunoSEQ multiplex PCR; TCRdb has only the in-frame clones, and not every one. The top ten hold roughly 6.2% of the sample, which has about 24,000 clones, around four fifths seen once. Time point noted: cycle 4 day 1 (C4D1), after 5 to 7 weeks of nivolumab. Following autologous stem cell transplantation, relapse occurred in every patient, and exposure to brentuximab vedotin varied. The sequencing used peripheral blood mononuclear cells (PBMCs), collected before the fourth cycle of nivolumab. The receptors stem from a human donor with classical Hodgkin lymphoma.

This clone has only a few counts. This chain links TRBV5-1 with TRBJ1-5, with 7 bases fitting TRBD1. V lost 1 base to trimming and J lost 9 bases; unmatched junction nucleotides: 7. The CDR3 is 14 amino acids. Germline V gene lookup returns CDR1 SGHRS and CDR2 YFSETQ. The CDR3 loop is CASSLTGDDRPQHF. In DNA form, the CDR3 reads TGCGCCAGCAGCTTGACAGGGGACGATAGGCCCCAGCATTTT.

The chain couples TRBV19 to TRBJ1-2, with 9 bases fitting TRBD1. CDR3 length: 19 residues. V lost 5 bases to trimming and J lost 2 bases; unmatched junction nucleotides: 18. From germline, CDR1 is LNHDA and CDR2 SQIVND (reference sequence). CDR3 sequence reads: CASSVPGTGLSMANYGYTF. DNA for the CDR3: TGTGCCAGTAGTGTTCCTGGGACAGGGCTTTCTATGGCCAACTATGGCTACACCTTC. Based on the CDR3 plus reference TRBV19 and TRBJ1-2, the full variable domain is DGGITQSPKYLFRKEGQNVTLSCEQNLNHDAMYWYRQDPGQGLRLIYYSQIVNDFQKGDIAEGYSVSREKKESFPLTVTSAQKNPTAFYLCASSVPGTGLSMANYGYTFGSGTRLTVV.

This clone was counted once. The chain uses TRBV28 and TRBJ2-3; no clear D gene. This CDR3 has 15 residues. Germline lookup yields CDR1 MDHEN and CDR2 SYDVKM. The V and J ends lost 5 bases and 2 bases respectively, with 14 bases between them. CDR3 protein: CASSPLSFYTDTQYF. CDR3 sequence (DNA): TGTGCCAGCAGTCCCCTGAGCTTTTACACAGATACGCAGTATTTT.

V is TRBV28 and J is TRBJ2-7; D is possibly TRBD1 (6 bases). Germline assignment: CDR1 MDHEN and CDR2 SYDVKM. The V and J ends lost 7 bases and 3 bases respectively, with 10 bases between them. The CDR3 spans 12 residues. The CDR3 bases are TGTGCCAGCAATGGACAGCTCTACGAGCAGTACTTC. This codes for CASNGQLYEQYF.

This sequence joins TRBV28 and TRBJ2-7; D not resolved. This CDR3 is 13 amino acids long. V gave up 2 bases and J gave up 3 bases, with 8 bases separating them. CDR1 MDHEN and CDR2 SYDVKM come from the germline V gene. Here the CDR3 DNA reads TGTGCCAGCAGTTTAGAGCGTTTCTACGAGCAGTACTTC. Translated: CASSLERFYEQYF.

V and J are TRBV28 and TRBJ2-2; D uncertain. CDR1 and CDR2 from the germline V gene are MDHEN and SYDVKM. Trimming removed 6 bases from V and 3 bases from J, with 11 bases in between. This CDR3 spans 14 amino acids. In nucleotides, the CDR3 is TGTGCCAGCAGCATCATCCAGGACACCGGGGAGCTGTTTTTT. Translated: CASSIIQDTGELFF.

V is TRBV10-1 and J is TRBJ1-3; no clear D gene. CDR3 length: 14 amino acids. Trimming stripped 4 bases from V and 0 bases from J, with 7 bases between. Germline lookup yields CDR1 WNHNN and CDR2 SYGVQD (reference sequence). CDR3 residues: CASSAAASGNTIYF. In DNA form, the CDR3 reads TGCGCCAGCAGTGCGGCAGCCTCTGGAAACACCATATATTTT.

This sequence joins TRBV7-9 and TRBJ2-7; the D is unclear. Germline CDR1 reads SEHNR; CDR2 reads FQNEAQ (reference sequence). This CDR3 has 15 amino acids. Trimming stripped 5 bases from V and 5 bases from J, with 19 bases between. CDR3: CASSPGDGLRDEQYF. The CDR3 DNA reads as TGTGCCAGCAGCCCAGGAGACGGGCTTCGGGACGAGCAGTACTTC.

This clone showed up just once. This chain links TRBV4-3 with TRBJ1-2; TRBD1 aligns across 7 bases. Germline V CDR1 and CDR2: LGHNA, YSLEER. The V segment lost 3 bases and the J segment 4 bases; nucleotides outside the gene matches: 8. The CDR3 covers 15 residues. CDR3 region: CASSHAGQDLYGYTF. The CDR3 nucleotides are TGCGCCAGCAGCCATGCTGGACAGGACCTCTATGGCTACACCTTC.

This rearrangement joins TRBV28 to TRBJ2-2; 7 bases align to TRBD1. CDR3 length: 16 residues. With V trimmed by 6 bases and J by 6 bases, 13 bases remained unmatched. In germline, CDR1 is MDHEN, CDR2 SYDVKM. The CDR3 spells CASSRPRLQGAGELFF. CDR3 DNA sequence: TGTGCCAGCAGCCGACCCCGACTTCAGGGGGCCGGGGAGCTGTTTTTT.

The genes are TRBV18 and TRBJ2-7, with TRBD1 matching over 9 bases. CDR3 length equals 15 residues. J was trimmed by 4 bases and V by 2 bases; bases with no gene match: 6. Germline loops: CDR1 KGHSH, CDR2 LQKENI. The CDR3: CASSPSLGQGYEQYF. The DNA for the CDR3 is TGTGCCAGCTCACCAAGTTTGGGACAGGGATACGAGCAGTACTTC.

The V call is TRBV4-2, the J call TRBJ2-5; possible D gene TRBD2, 5 bases. The germline V gene encodes CDR1 LGHNA and CDR2 YNFKEQ. CDR3 length equals 13 residues. Trimming shortened V by 8 bases and J by 3 bases, and 13 bases separated the two germline ends. The CDR3 DNA is TGTGCCAGCCGGGGAAGCGGAAAAGAGACCCAGTACTTC. This codes for CASRGSGKETQYF.

J is TRBJ1-1 and V is TRBV7-2; D is undetermined. V was clipped by 5 bases and J by 0 bases, with 10 bases between them. This CDR3 spans 14 amino acids. The germline gives CDR1 SGHTA, CDR2 FQGNSA. CDR3 region: CASSPRSMNTEAFF. CDR3 nucleotide sequence: TGTGCCAGCAGCCCTCGCAGCATGAACACTGAAGCTTTCTTT.

The genes are TRBV4-3 and TRBJ1-3; TRBD1 matches 7 bases. In germline, CDR1 is LGHNA, CDR2 YSLEER. The CDR3 runs 16 residues. J lost 0 bases, V lost 3 bases, and 5 bases had no gene match. The CDR3 loop reads CASSHNRGTSGNTIYF. CDR3 DNA: TGCGCCAGCAGCCACAACAGGGGAACCTCTGGAAACACCATATATTTT.

The V and J genes are TRBV9 and TRBJ2-1, with D possibly matching TRBD2 (5 bases). CDR1 is SGDLS and CDR2 is YYNGEE in the germline V gene. Trimming cost V 5 bases and J 8 bases, with 11 bases left between them. CDR3 size: 12 residues. Written as DNA, the CDR3 is TGTGCCAGCAGTTTAGCGCGCGATGAGCAGTTCTTC. Residues: CASSLARDEQFF.

The rearrangement joins TRBV4-1 to TRBJ1-5, with D possibly TRBD1 on 6 matching bases. Germline-derived CDR1 and CDR2 are MGHRA and YSYEKL. Trimming pared 6 bases from V and 0 bases from J, leaving 9 bases between. This CDR3 is 14 amino acids long. This CDR3 is CASSRQDSNQPQHF. The CDR3 DNA reads as TGCGCCAGCAGTCGACAGGATAGCAATCAGCCCCAGCATTTT.

The V and J genes are TRBV4-2 and TRBJ2-1; D is possibly TRBD1 (5 bases). CDR3 length equals 14 residues. Between the trimmed V and J ends, which lost 6 bases and 7 bases, there was a span of 16 bases. Germline CDR1 and CDR2: LGHNA and YNFKEQ. The CDR3 loop is CASRGMGLENEQFF. The CDR3 DNA sequence: TGTGCCAGCAGGGGCATGGGGCTAGAGAATGAGCAGTTCTTC.

This clone was counted once. The V gene is TRBV2, the J gene TRBJ1-5; D remains unclear. The CDR3 covers 16 residues. The germline V gene encodes CDR1 SNHLY and CDR2 FYNNEI. Trimming took 3 bases from V and 0 from J, leaving 12 bases between them. The CDR3 protein is CASSDPSSYSNQPQHF. Written as DNA, the CDR3 is TGTGCCAGCAGTGACCCGTCGAGTTATAGCAATCAGCCCCAGCATTTT.

This chain uses TRBV13 with TRBJ1-1, with 7 bases aligning to TRBD1. This CDR3 comprises 15 residues. Germline loops: CDR1 PRHDT, CDR2 FYEKMQ (reference sequence). V was pared by 5 bases and J by 4 bases, with 10 bases of the junction left unmatched. CDR3: CASSHGAGGGTEAFF. The CDR3 DNA is TGTGCCAGCAGCCATGGGGCAGGGGGGGGCACTGAAGCTTTCTTT.

The chain recombines TRBV10-3 with TRBJ2-1; D is ambiguous. This CDR3 region has 11 residues. From germline, CDR1 is ENHRY and CDR2 SYGVKD. V lost 2 bases and J lost 6, with 2 bases in between. Here the CDR3 DNA reads TGTGCCATCAGTGAGGCCAATGAGCAGTTCTTC. This encodes CAISEANEQFF.

This rearrangement joins TRBV4-1 to TRBJ1-1, with a weak D call TRBD1 (6 bases). Germline assignment: CDR1 MGHRA and CDR2 YSYEKL. The CDR3 totals 18 residues. V lost 0 bases to trimming and J lost 5 bases, with 22 bases between them. CDR3 nucleotide sequence: TGCGCCAGCAGCCAAGATGTCTTAAAGGTATTAGGGGGAACTGAAGCTTTCTTT. This sequence encodes CASSQDVLKVLGGTEAFF.

This chain joins TRBV23-1 and TRBJ1-5; D gene unclear. TRBV23-1 has ORF status, its function being uncertain. The CDR3 extends over 15 amino acids. The V end was cut by 0 bases, the J end by 7 bases, with 13 bases between. In DNA form, the CDR3 reads TGCGCCAGCAGTCAATCGGATCCCCTCGGGCAGCCCCAGCATTTT. Translating it yields CASSQSDPLGQPQHF.

The J gene is TRBJ2-1, the V gene TRBV28; no definite D call. Germline CDR1 reads MDHEN; CDR2 reads SYDVKM. This CDR3 has 13 residues. Trimming shortened V by 3 bases and J by 8 bases, and 11 bases separated the two germline ends. CDR3 protein: CASSFERSYEQFF. Here the CDR3 DNA reads TGTGCCAGCAGTTTTGAGAGGTCGTATGAGCAGTTCTTC.